This T cell receptor beta chain derives from a study of blood T cell repertoires in COVID-19. The protocol was immunoSEQ multiplex PCR, while the TCRdb copy is restricted to in-frame clones and leaves out a portion. The repertoire holds about 160,000 clones, roughly four fifths seen once, with about 3.8% in the top ten. J gave up 5 bases and V 2 bases, and 14 bases lay outside the gene matches. The germline V gene has CDR1 KGHSH and CDR2 LQKENI. The CDR3 consists of 17 residues. The sequence derives from an elderly woman with acute or convalescent COVID-19. The rearrangement links TRBV18 to TRBJ1-1; 7 bases match TRBD1. Sequenced material: peripheral blood. The CDR3 sequence: CASSPNTVGGTDTEAFF. The CDR3 nucleotides read TGTGCCAGCTCACCAAACACGGTAGGGGGCACGGATACTGAAGCTTTCTTT.